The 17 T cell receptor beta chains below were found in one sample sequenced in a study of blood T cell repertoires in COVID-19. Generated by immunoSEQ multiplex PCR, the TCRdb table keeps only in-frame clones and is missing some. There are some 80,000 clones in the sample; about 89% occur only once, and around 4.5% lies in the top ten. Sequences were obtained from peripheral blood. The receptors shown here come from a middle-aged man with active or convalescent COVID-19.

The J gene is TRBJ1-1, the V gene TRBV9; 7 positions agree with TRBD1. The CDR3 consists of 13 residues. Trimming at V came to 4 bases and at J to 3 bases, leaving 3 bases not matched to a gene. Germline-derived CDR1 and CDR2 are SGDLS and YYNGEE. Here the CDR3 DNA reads TGTGCCAGCAGCATTCAGGGGGACACTGAAGCTTTCTTT. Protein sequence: CASSIQGDTEAFF.

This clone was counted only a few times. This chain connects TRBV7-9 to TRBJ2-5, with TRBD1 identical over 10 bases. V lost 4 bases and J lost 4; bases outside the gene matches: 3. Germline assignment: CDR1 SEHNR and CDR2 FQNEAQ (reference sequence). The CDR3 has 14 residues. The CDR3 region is CASSSRTGGETQYF. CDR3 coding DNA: TGTGCCAGCAGCTCACGGACAGGGGGAGAGACCCAGTACTTC.

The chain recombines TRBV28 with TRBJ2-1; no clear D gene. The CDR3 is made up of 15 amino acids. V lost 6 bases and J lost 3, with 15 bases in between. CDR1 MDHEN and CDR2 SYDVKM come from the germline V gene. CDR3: CASRPSGPRYNEQFF. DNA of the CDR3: TGTGCCAGCAGACCCTCGGGTCCTCGCTACAATGAGCAGTTCTTC.

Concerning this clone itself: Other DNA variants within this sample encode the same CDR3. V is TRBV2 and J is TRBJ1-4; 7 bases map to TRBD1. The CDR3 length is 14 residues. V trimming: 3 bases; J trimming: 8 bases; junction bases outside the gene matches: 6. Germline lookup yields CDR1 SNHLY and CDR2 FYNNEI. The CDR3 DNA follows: TGTGCCAGCAGTGACGGGACAGCTTCCGAAAAACTGTTTTTT. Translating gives CASSDGTASEKLFF. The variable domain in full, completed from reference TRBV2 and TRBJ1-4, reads EPEVTQTPSHQVTQMGQEVILRCVPISNHLYFYWYRQILGQKVEFLVSFYNNEISEKSEIFDDQFSVERPDGSNFTLKIRSTKLEDSAMYFCASSDGTASEKLFFGSGTQLSVL.

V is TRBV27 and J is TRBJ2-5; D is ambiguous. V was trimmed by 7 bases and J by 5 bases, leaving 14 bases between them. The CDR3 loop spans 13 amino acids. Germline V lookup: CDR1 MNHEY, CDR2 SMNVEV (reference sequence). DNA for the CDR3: TGTGCCAGCAAGTACCACCAGTCGGAGACCCAGTACTTC. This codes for CASKYHQSETQYF.

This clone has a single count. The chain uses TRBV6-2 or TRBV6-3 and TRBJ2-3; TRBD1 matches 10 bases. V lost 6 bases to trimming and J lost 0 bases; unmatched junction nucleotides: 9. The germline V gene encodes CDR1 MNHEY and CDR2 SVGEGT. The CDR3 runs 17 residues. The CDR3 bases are TGTGCCAGCAGCCGTCCGGGACAGGGGACTAGCACAGATACGCAGTATTTT. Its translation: CASSRPGQGTSTDTQYF.

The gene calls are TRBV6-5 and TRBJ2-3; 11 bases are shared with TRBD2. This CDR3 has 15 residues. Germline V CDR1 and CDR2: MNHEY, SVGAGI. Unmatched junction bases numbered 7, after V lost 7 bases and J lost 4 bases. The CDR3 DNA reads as TGTGCCAGCACCTTAGCGGGGGGGCAGGCAGATACGCAGTATTTT. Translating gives CASTLAGGQADTQYF.

CDR3 nucleotide sequence: TGTGCCAGCTCACCATTCACCGGGACAGGGGACTCTGGGGCCAACGTCCTGACTTTC. Residues: CASSPFTGTGDSGANVLTF. The chain carries TRBV18 and TRBJ2-6; 10 nucleotides line up with TRBD1. This CDR3 region has 19 residues. CDR1 and CDR2 from the germline V gene are KGHSH and LQKENI. Trimming cost V 2 bases and J 0 bases; bases outside gene matches: 7.

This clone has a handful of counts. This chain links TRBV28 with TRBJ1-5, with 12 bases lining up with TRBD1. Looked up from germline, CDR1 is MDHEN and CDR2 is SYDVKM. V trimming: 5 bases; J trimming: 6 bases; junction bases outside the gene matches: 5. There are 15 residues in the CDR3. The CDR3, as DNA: TGTGCCAGCAGTCCGGGGACAGGGGGCCGTCAGCCCCAGCATTTT. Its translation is CASSPGTGGRQPQHF.

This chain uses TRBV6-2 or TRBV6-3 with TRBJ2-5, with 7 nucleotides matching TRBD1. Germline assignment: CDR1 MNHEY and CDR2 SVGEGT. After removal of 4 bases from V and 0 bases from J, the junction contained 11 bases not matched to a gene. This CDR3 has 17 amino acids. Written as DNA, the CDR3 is TGTGCCAGCAGTTCTCTACCATCCAGGGGGTACCAAGAGACCCAGTACTTC. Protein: CASSSLPSRGYQETQYF.

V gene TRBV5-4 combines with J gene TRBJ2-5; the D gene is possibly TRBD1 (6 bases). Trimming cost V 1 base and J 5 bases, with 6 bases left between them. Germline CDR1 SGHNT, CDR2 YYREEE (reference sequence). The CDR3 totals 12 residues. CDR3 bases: TGTGCCAGCAGCTTGAGGGGGGAGACCCAGTACTTC. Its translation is CASSLRGETQYF.

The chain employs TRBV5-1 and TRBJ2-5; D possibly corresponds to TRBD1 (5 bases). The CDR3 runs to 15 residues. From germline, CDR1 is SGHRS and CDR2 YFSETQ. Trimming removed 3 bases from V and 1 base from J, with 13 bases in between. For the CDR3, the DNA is TGCGCCAGCAGCTCCTCATCAGGGCCCCAAGAGACCCAGTACTTC. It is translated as CASSSSSGPQETQYF.

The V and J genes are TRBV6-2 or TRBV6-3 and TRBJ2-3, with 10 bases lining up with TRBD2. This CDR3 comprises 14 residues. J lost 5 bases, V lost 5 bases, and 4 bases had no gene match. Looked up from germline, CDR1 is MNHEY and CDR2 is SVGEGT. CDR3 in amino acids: CASSQWTSGDTQYF. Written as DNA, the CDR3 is TGTGCCAGCAGTCAATGGACTAGCGGAGATACGCAGTATTTT.

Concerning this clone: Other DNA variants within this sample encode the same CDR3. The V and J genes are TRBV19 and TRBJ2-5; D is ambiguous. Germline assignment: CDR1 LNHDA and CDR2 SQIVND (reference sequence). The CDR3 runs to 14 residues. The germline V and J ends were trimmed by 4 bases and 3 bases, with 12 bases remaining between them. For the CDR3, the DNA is TGTGCCAGTAGTAGCCGACAAGGCGAAGAGACCCAGTACTTC. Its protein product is CASSSRQGEETQYF. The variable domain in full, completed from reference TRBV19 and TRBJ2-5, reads DGGITQSPKYLFRKEGQNVTLSCEQNLNHDAMYWYRQDPGQGLRLIYYSQIVNDFQKGDIAEGYSVSREKKESFPLTVTSAQKNPTAFYLCASSSRQGEETQYFGPGTRLLVL.

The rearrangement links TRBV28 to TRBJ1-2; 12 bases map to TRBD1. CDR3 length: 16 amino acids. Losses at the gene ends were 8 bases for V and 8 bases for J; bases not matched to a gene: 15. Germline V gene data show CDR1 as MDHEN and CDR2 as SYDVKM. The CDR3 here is CASGLNPGQGAVGYTF. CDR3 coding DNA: TGTGCCAGCGGATTAAATCCGGGACAGGGGGCGGTAGGCTACACCTTC.

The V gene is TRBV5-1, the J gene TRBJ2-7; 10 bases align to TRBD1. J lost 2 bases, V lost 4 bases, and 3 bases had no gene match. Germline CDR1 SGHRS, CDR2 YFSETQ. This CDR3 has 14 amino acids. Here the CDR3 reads CASSPGTGAYEQYF. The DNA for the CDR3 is TGCGCCAGCAGCCCCGGGACAGGGGCCTACGAGCAGTACTTC. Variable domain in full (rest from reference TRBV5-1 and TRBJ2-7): KAGVTQTPRYLIKTRGQQVTLSCSPISGHRSVSWYQQTPGQGLQFLFEYFSETQRNKGNFPGRFSGRQFSNSRSEMNVSTLELGDSALYLCASSPGTGAYEQYFGPGTRLTVT.

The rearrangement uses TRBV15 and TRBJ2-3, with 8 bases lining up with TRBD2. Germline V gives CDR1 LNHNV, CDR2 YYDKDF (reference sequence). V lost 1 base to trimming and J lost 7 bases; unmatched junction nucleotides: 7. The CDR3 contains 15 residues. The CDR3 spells CATSRGGLEANTQYF. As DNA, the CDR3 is TGTGCCACCAGCAGAGGGGGACTAGAGGCCAATACGCAGTATTTT.